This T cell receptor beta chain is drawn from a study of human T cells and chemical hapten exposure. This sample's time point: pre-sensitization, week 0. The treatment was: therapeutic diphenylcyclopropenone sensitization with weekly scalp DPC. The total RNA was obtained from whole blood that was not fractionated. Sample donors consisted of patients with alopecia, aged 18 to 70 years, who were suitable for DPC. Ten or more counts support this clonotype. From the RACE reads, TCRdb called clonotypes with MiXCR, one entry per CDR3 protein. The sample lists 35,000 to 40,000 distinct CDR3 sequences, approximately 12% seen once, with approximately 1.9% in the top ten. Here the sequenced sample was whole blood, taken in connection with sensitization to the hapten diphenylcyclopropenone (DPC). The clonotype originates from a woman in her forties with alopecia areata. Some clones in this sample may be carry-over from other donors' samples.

CDR3 protein: CASSRLADRTGELFF. The CDR3 region has the DNA TGCGCCAGCAGCCGACTAGCGGATCGCACCGGGGAGCTGTTTTTT. The chain carries TRBV5-1 and TRBJ2-2; TRBD2 aligns across 9 bases. Germline values: CDR1 SGHRS, CDR2 YFSETQ. The CDR3 has 15 residues. V lost 4 bases and J lost 4; bases outside the gene matches: 5.